In its sample, the clone carrying this TCR beta chain was seen a few times. Its target is unknown. The record originates from a study of T-cell memory formation after mild COVID-19. Study-wide background: For the most part, TCR clusters were specific to one donor. Study conclusions and caveats: Pre-infection memory held some responding clones, suggesting pre-existing cross-reactive T cells responded. Those CD4+ clones that contracted were mainly in CM and EM (CD8+ ones in EMRA).

5'RACE with constant-segment primers yielded barcoded, UMI-tagged TCR alpha and TCR beta cDNA libraries. TCRdb called the 5' RACE reads again in MiXCR, with one record for every CDR3 protein. The sample carries under 600,000 distinct CDR3 sequences, roughly 22% recorded once. Germline V CDR1 and CDR2: MNHEY, SVGAGI. V gave up 7 bases and J gave up 8 bases; unmatched junction bases: 9. There are 13 residues in the CDR3. Specimen: PBMCs or a T cell subset sorted from them (not recorded which). This TCR derives from an adult woman who had mild COVID-19 (a few samples of this study predate the infection). Cell type and time point are not known. V gene TRBV6-5 combines with J gene TRBJ2-5, with 8 bases aligning to TRBD2. CDR3 protein: CASTETGGLTQYF. The DNA for the CDR3 is TGTGCCAGCACCGAAACGGGGGGGCTCACCCAGTACTTC.